Below, 25 T cell receptor beta chains from the same sample are listed, as sequenced in a study of technical replicates of blood from several donors. Sequenced by immunoSEQ multiplex PCR; TCRdb stores in-frame clones only, minus some. The sample yields over 85,000 clones, approximately 96% seen once. The specimen sequenced was T cells isolated from PBMCs. Receptors were obtained from a human donor in good health.

V usage is TRBV27 and J usage is TRBJ2-7; D not certain. CDR3 length equals 14 residues. V was trimmed by 3 bases and J by 2 bases, leaving 11 bases between them. Germline V gene lookup returns CDR1 MNHEY and CDR2 SMNVEV (reference sequence). The CDR3 DNA reads as TGTGCCAGCAGTTTGGCAGGCTTGCCCTACGAGCAGTACTTC. The encoded protein is CASSLAGLPYEQYF.

The chain joins TRBV6-6 to TRBJ2-7, with 8 bases identical to TRBD1. Germline assignment: CDR1 MNHNY and CDR2 SVGAGI (reference sequence). After removal of 6 bases from V and 4 bases from J, the junction contained 8 bases not matched to a gene. The length of the CDR3 is 14 residues. The chain's CDR3 is CASSPGTGLYEQYF. The CDR3 DNA is TGTGCCAGCAGCCCCGGGACAGGACTATACGAGCAGTACTTC.

The chain uses TRBV5-4 and TRBJ2-5, with D perhaps TRBD2 (6 bases). The germline gives CDR1 SGHNT, CDR2 YYREEE (reference sequence). V was shortened by 1 base and J by 2 bases, with 15 bases between the two germline ends. This CDR3 region has 16 residues. The CDR3 DNA reads as TGTGCCAGCAGCTTGAGGCCTAGCGTTGAACAAGAGACCCAGTACTTC. Encoded protein: CASSLRPSVEQETQYF. Based on the CDR3 plus reference TRBV5-4 and TRBJ2-5, the full variable domain is ETGVTQSPTHLIKTRGQQVTLRCSSQSGHNTVSWYQQALGQGPQFIFQYYREEENGRGNFPPRFSGLQFPNYSSELNVNALELDDSALYLCASSLRPSVEQETQYFGPGTRLLVL.

This chain connects TRBV7-9 to TRBJ2-1, with D tentatively TRBD2 (6 bases). This CDR3 comprises 16 residues. The V and J ends lost 5 bases and 9 bases respectively, with 23 bases between them. Germline CDR1 is SEHNR and CDR2 is FQNEAQ (reference sequence). CDR3 sequence reads: CASSPGLQPISGEQFF. In DNA form, the CDR3 reads TGTGCCAGCAGCCCGGGACTCCAACCGATCAGTGGTGAGCAGTTCTTC.

V is TRBV4-3 and J is TRBJ2-1, with unresolved D. Germline CDR1 reads LGHNA; CDR2 reads YSLEER. The CDR3 is 14 residues long. Trimming took 0 bases from V and 6 from J, leaving 9 bases between them. The CDR3 DNA reads TGCGCCAGCAGCCAAGATTCCTACTCCAATGAGCAGTTCTTC. It yields the protein CASSQDSYSNEQFF.

This chain connects TRBV27 to TRBJ2-1, with TRBD2 identical over 11 bases. V dropped 4 bases and J dropped 0; count of bases not matched to a gene: 20. CDR1 MNHEY and CDR2 SMNVEV come from the germline V gene (reference sequence). The CDR3 spans 22 residues. The CDR3 DNA sequence: TGTGCCAGCAGTTCCAGCCTTATCACCGGGACTAGCGGATCGTTCTCCTACAATGAGCAGTTCTTC. Amino acid sequence: CASSSSLITGTSGSFSYNEQFF.

The chain carries TRBV10-3 and TRBJ2-7; tentatively, D is TRBD2 (5 bases). The CDR3 contains 16 residues. Germline lookup yields CDR1 ENHRY and CDR2 SYGVKD. The V end lost 2 bases, the J end lost 3 bases, and 17 bases lay between the germline ends. The chain's CDR3 is CAISEISLATHYEQYF. CDR3 sequence (DNA): TGTGCCATCAGTGAGATCTCCCTAGCCACTCACTACGAGCAGTACTTC.

The chain joins TRBV2 to TRBJ2-7; TRBD1 aligns across 7 bases. CDR1 is SNHLY, CDR2 FYNNEI, per germline. The J segment lost 3 bases and the V segment lost 4 bases, leaving 3 bases of the junction unmatched. The CDR3 spans 13 residues. The CDR3 sequence: CASSVGQSYEQYF. CDR3 coding DNA: TGTGCCAGCAGTGTGGGACAGAGCTACGAGCAGTACTTC. The full variable domain, completed using reference TRBV2 and TRBJ2-7, is EPEVTQTPSHQVTQMGQEVILRCVPISNHLYFYWYRQILGQKVEFLVSFYNNEISEKSEIFDDQFSVERPDGSNFTLKIRSTKLEDSAMYFCASSVGQSYEQYFGPGTRLTVT.

The chain carries TRBV30 and TRBJ1-2; D remains ambiguous. Trimming pared 4 bases from V and 4 bases from J, leaving 7 bases between. CDR3 length: 11 amino acids. From germline, CDR1 is GTSNPN and CDR2 SVGIG (reference sequence). CDR3 loop: CAWTGSYGYTF. Here the CDR3 DNA reads TGTGCCTGGACCGGTAGCTATGGCTACACCTTC.

This chain joins TRBV7-3 and TRBJ2-5, with D maybe TRBD1 (6 bases). CDR3 length equals 13 residues. Germline lookup yields CDR1 SGHTA and CDR2 FQGTGA. Trimming stripped 6 bases from V and 7 bases from J, with 15 bases between. CDR3 bases: TGTGCCAGCAGTCCGACAGGATTGGGGACCCAGTACTTC. It encodes CASSPTGLGTQYF. The entire variable domain, with the rest obtained from reference TRBV7-3 and TRBJ2-5, is as follows: GAGVSQTPSNKVTEKGKYVELRCDPISGHTALYWYRQSLGQGPEFLIYFQGTGAADDSGLPNDRFFAVRPEGSVSTLKIQRTERGDSAVYLCASSPTGLGTQYFGPGTRLLVL.

The chain carries TRBV11-3 and TRBJ1-3; D gene ambiguous. The CDR3 extends over 14 amino acids. The germline V gene encodes CDR1 SGHNT and CDR2 YENEEA. The germline V and J ends were trimmed by 3 bases and 0 bases, with 6 bases remaining between them. For the CDR3, the DNA is TGTGCCAGCAGCTTGGGCCTCTCTGGAAACACCATATATTTT. Translation: CASSLGLSGNTIYF.

This rearrangement joins TRBV28 to TRBJ1-5; 10 bases match TRBD1. The germline V gene has CDR1 MDHEN and CDR2 SYDVKM. The J segment lost 5 bases and the V segment lost 4 bases, leaving 8 bases of the junction unmatched. The CDR3 covers 16 residues. As DNA, the CDR3 is TGTGCCAGCAGTTCCCCGGGACAGGGGAATGATCAGCCCCAGCATTTT. It specifies CASSSPGQGNDQPQHF. The full variable domain, completed using reference TRBV28 and TRBJ1-5, is DVKVTQSSRYLVKRTGEKVFLECVQDMDHENMFWYRQDPGLGLRLIYFSYDVKMKEKGDIPEGYSVSREKKERFSLILESASTNQTSMYLCASSSPGQGNDQPQHFGDGTRLSIL.

The chain uses TRBV10-3 and TRBJ2-1, with TRBD2 identical over 7 bases. This CDR3 has 14 amino acids. From germline, CDR1 is ENHRY and CDR2 SYGVKD. The V gene end was trimmed by 1 base and the J gene end by 6 bases; junction bases not matched to a gene: 3. CDR3 sequence reads: CAISEYGTTNEQFF. The DNA of the CDR3 is TGTGCCATCAGTGAGTACGGGACTACCAATGAGCAGTTCTTC.

The chain recombines TRBV27 with TRBJ1-2; D is perhaps TRBD1 (5 bases). Germline CDR1 MNHEY, CDR2 SMNVEV (reference sequence). The V end was cut by 2 bases, the J end by 4 bases, with 11 bases between. The CDR3 runs to 14 residues. As DNA, the CDR3 is TGTGCCAGCAGTTTAGCAGGGTCTGGCTATGGCTACACCTTC. Its translation: CASSLAGSGYGYTF.

This chain links TRBV2 with TRBJ1-5, with a weak D call TRBD1 (5 bases). CDR1 is SNHLY and CDR2 is FYNNEI in the germline V gene. V was shortened by 5 bases and J by 0 bases, with 11 bases between the two germline ends. The length of the CDR3 is 15 residues. CDR3 DNA: TGTGCCAGCAGTTGGACATACAGTAGCAATCAGCCCCAGCATTTT. Protein sequence: CASSWTYSSNQPQHF.

The rearrangement joins TRBV11-3 to TRBJ2-1, with 7 bases that match TRBD2. Germline assignment: CDR1 SGHNT and CDR2 YENEEA. V gave up 3 bases and J gave up 6 bases; unmatched junction bases: 8. This CDR3 comprises 15 residues. In DNA, the CDR3 is TGTGCCAGCAGCTTCCGCGGGAGCGGTATCAATGAGCAGTTCTTC. Its protein is CASSFRGSGINEQFF.

The V and J genes are TRBV19 and TRBJ2-6; D ambiguous. CDR1 is LNHDA, CDR2 SQIVND, per germline (reference sequence). The CDR3 is made up of 15 amino acids. V gave up 5 bases and J gave up 1 base, with 9 bases separating them. The CDR3 DNA reads TGTGCCAGTAGTTCAGTCGGGTCTGGGGCCAACGTCCTGACTTTC. Protein product: CASSSVGSGANVLTF.

J is TRBJ2-7 and V is TRBV4-3; maybe TRBD1 (5 bases). The CDR3 has 15 amino acids. V lost 4 bases to trimming and J lost 2 bases, with 15 bases between them. The germline V gene has CDR1 LGHNA and CDR2 YSLEER. CDR3 DNA sequence: TGCGCCAGCAGCCGGACCCAGGGTACTCCCTACGAGCAGTACTTC. Protein sequence: CASSRTQGTPYEQYF.

In DNA form, the CDR3 reads TGTGCCAGCAGCGTAGGGACAGTCCCGGAGGCTTTCTTT. Translating it yields CASSVGTVPEAFF. This chain joins TRBV9 and TRBJ1-1, with a tentative D call TRBD1 (6 bases). Germline V gene sequence: CDR1 SGDLS, CDR2 YYNGEE. The V end lost 0 bases, the J end lost 11 bases, and 14 bases lay between the germline ends. CDR3 length equals 13 residues.

The table lists this clone with a count of one. V is TRBV7-3 and J is TRBJ2-2; D may be TRBD2 (6 bases). Germline V gene data show CDR1 as SGHTA and CDR2 as FQGTGA. The CDR3 contains 15 residues. Trimming left V 1 base short and J 1 base short, with 7 bases between. The CDR3 reads CASSLRGGNTGELFF. The DNA of the CDR3 is TGTGCCAGCAGCTTAAGGGGAGGGAACACCGGGGAGCTGTTTTTT.

This clone appeared once. The genes are TRBV15 and TRBJ2-1; no clear D. The germline gives CDR1 LNHNV, CDR2 YYDKDF (reference sequence). V was shortened by 4 bases and J by 0 bases, with 10 bases between the two germline ends. This CDR3 comprises 15 residues. The CDR3 loop reads CATSTIAASYNEQFF. CDR3 in DNA: TGTGCCACCAGCACTATAGCAGCCTCCTACAATGAGCAGTTCTTC.

V is TRBV6-6 and J is TRBJ1-5, with D uncertain. This CDR3 contains 15 residues. The ends were cut back, 6 bases at V and 0 bases at J, with 12 bases in the middle. CDR1 is MNHNY, CDR2 SVGAGI, per germline (reference sequence). The CDR3 reads CASSPNGDSNQPQHF. The CDR3, as DNA: TGTGCCAGCAGCCCTAACGGGGATAGCAATCAGCCCCAGCATTTT.

The chain is built from TRBV2 and TRBJ2-7, with 14 nucleotides matching TRBD2. CDR1 SNHLY and CDR2 FYNNEI come from the germline V gene. The V gene end was trimmed by 8 bases and the J gene end by 5 bases; junction bases not matched to a gene: 8. The CDR3 totals 15 residues. DNA for the CDR3: TGTGCCAGCGGATCGGGACTAGCGGGAGTAGACGAGCAGTACTTC. Protein: CASGSGLAGVDEQYF.

The chain joins TRBV18 to TRBJ2-1, with TRBD2 matching over 11 bases. V was pared by 4 bases and J by 7 bases, with 9 bases of the junction left unmatched. CDR1 and CDR2 from the germline V gene are KGHSH and LQKENI. The CDR3 is 16 amino acids. Written as DNA, the CDR3 is TGTGCCAGCTCACGATTAACCGGGACTAGCGGTAATGAGCAGTTCTTC. Protein product: CASSRLTGTSGNEQFF.

CDR3 coding DNA: TGTGCCAGTGGTACTAGCTACTCTTACGAGCAGTACTTC. Protein: CASGTSYSYEQYF. The J gene is TRBJ2-7, the V gene TRBV19; TRBD2 is a possible D gene (6 bases). Germline V gene lookup returns CDR1 LNHDA and CDR2 SQIVND (reference sequence). The CDR3 spans 13 residues. Trimming pared 8 bases from V and 4 bases from J, leaving 15 bases between. The full variable domain, rest sourced from reference TRBV19 and TRBJ2-7, is DGGITQSPKYLFRKEGQNVTLSCEQNLNHDAMYWYRQDPGQGLRLIYYSQIVNDFQKGDIAEGYSVSREKKESFPLTVTSAQKNPTAFYLCASGTSYSYEQYFGPGTRLTVT.